Here is one T cell receptor (beta chain) with its context. These data are taken from a study of T cell changes during pregnancy in multiple sclerosis. There are 15 residues in the CDR3. Germline lookup yields CDR1 MNHEY and CDR2 SVGAGI. After removal of 7 bases from V and 0 bases from J, the junction contained 8 bases not matched to a gene. The repertoire was sequenced with immunoSEQ multiplex PCR; TCRdb's copy has only in-frame clones and lacks some. The data show about 72,000 clones, around 91% seen once. This clonotype was obtained from a female donor in good health, enrolled as a control in a pregnancy study. The sample here was peripheral blood, taken in the third trimester of pregnancy. The chain links TRBV6-5 to TRBJ2-7, with 8 bases lining up with TRBD2. CDR3 coding DNA: TGTGCCAGCACCACAGACAGCGGGGGCTCCTACGAGCAGTACTTC. This encodes CASTTDSGGSYEQYF.